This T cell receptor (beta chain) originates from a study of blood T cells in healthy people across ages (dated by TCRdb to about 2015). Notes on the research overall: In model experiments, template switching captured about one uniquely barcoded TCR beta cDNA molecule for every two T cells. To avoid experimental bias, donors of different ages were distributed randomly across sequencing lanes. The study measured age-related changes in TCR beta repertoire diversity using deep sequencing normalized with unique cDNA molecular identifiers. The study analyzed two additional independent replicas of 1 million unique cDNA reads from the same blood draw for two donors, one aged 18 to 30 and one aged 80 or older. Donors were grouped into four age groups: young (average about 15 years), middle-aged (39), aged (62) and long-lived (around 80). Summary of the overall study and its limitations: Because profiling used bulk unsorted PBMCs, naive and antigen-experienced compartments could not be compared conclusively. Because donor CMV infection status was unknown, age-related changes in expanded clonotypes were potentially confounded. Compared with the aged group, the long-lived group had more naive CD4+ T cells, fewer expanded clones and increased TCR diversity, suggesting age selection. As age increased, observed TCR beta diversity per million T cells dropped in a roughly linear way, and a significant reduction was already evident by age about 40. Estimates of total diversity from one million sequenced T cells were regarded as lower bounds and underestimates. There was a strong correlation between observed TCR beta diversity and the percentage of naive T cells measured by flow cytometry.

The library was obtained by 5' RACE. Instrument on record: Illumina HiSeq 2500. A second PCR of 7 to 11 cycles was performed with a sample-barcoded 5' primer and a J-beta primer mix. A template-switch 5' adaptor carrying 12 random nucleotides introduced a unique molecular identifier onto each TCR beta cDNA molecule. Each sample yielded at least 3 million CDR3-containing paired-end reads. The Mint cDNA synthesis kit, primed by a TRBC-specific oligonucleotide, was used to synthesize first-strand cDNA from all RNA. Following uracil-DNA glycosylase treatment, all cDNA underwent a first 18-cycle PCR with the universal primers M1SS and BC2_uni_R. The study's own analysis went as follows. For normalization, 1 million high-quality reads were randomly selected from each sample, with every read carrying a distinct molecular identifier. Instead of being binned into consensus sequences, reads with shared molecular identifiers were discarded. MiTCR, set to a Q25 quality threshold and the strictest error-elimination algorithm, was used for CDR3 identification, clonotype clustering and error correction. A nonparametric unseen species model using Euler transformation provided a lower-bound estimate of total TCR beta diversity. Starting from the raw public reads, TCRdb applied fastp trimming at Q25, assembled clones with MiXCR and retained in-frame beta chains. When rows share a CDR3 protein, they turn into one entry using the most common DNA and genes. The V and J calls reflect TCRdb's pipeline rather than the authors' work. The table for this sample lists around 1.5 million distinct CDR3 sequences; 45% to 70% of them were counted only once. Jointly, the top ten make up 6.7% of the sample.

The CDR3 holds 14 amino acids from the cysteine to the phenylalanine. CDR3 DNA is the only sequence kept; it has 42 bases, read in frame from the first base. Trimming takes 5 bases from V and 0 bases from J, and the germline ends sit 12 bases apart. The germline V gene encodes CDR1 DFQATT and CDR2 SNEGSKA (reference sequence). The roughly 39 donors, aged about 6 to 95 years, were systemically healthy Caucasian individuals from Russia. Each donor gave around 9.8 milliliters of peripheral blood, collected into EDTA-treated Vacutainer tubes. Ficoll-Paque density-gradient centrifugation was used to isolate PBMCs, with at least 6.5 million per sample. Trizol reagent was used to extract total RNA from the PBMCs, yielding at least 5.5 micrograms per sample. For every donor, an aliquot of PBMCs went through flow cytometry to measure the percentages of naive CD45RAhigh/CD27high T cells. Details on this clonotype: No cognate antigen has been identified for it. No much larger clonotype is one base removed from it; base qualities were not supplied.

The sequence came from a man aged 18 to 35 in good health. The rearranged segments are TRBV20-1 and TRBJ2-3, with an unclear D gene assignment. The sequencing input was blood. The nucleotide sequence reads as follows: TGCAGTGCTGAAAGCGTCGGTAGCACAGATACGCAGTATTTT. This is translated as CSAESVGSTDTQYF.